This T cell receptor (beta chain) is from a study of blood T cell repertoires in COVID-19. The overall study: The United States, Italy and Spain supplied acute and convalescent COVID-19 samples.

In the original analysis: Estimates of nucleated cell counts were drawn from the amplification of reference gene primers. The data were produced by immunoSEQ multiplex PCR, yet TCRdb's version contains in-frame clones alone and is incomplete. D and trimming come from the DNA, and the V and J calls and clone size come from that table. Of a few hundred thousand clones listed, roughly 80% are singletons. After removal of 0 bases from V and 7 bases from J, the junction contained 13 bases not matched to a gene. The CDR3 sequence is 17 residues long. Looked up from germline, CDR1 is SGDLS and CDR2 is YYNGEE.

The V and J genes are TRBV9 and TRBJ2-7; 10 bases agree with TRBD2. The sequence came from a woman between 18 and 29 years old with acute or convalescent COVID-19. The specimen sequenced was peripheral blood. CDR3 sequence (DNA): TGTGCCAGCAGCGTAGTGGATAGACTAGCGGGCCCCGCGGAGCAGTACTTC. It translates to CASSVVDRLAGPAEQYF.